Listed here are 18 T cell receptor beta chains from one sample, sequenced in a study of beta chain features in type 1 diabetes listed by TCRdb under 2018. Library generation was performed with the immunoSEQ multiplex PCR assay. The entire amount of isolated RNA was reverse transcribed using the High Capacity cDNA Reverse Transcription Kit, so the sequenced TCRB transcripts were expressed ones. TCRdb stores this immuneACCESS table with in-frame sequences only. Part of the clones is absent; in the studies checked, under half of the shortfall reflects unresolved V genes, and no reason is known for the rest. The sample table holds 240,000 or so clones, of which more than 11% were seen once. The ten largest clones add up to approximately 0.018% of the sample. Study-level results and caveats: A moderate but significant shortening of TCRB CDR3 length was observed in type 1 diabetes patients in all four CD4+ subsets.

The antigens of these receptors remain unknown. Sequencing was done on a sample of naive CD4+ T cells from blood. The meaning of the sample's cell subset or site label: true naive CD4+ T cells. The receptors shown here come from a man aged 25 to 40 with type 1 diabetes.

This clone has a handful of counts. The V gene is TRBV5-4, the J gene TRBJ2-4; 11 bases align to TRBD2. The CDR3 loop spans 15 amino acids. The germline gives CDR1 SGHNT, CDR2 YYREEE (reference sequence). Losses at the gene ends were 2 bases for V and 8 bases for J; bases not matched to a gene: 6. CDR3: CASSFTSGSRYIQYF. The DNA for the CDR3 is TGTGCCAGCAGCTTCACTAGCGGGAGCAGATACATTCAGTACTTC.

This clone was seen a handful of times. The chain uses TRBV6-5 and TRBJ2-5; a weak D match, TRBD2 (5 bases). The CDR3 runs to 16 residues. The germline gives CDR1 MNHEY, CDR2 SVGAGI. V lost 2 bases and J lost 4, with 17 bases in between. The CDR3 spells CASSYGSPTAPETQYF. DNA for the CDR3: TGTGCCAGCAGTTACGGGAGTCCAACGGCCCCAGAGACCCAGTACTTC.

V is TRBV27 and J is TRBJ2-7; possibly TRBD1 for D (6 bases). The V end was cut by 5 bases, the J end by 3 bases, with 14 bases between. The CDR3 spans 14 residues. Germline CDR1 reads MNHEY; CDR2 reads SMNVEV (reference sequence). The CDR3 loop is CASSPRRGNYEQYF. CDR3 in DNA: TGTGCCAGCAGTCCCCGCAGGGGAAACTACGAGCAGTACTTC.

This clone has just a few counts. This sequence joins TRBV5-1 and TRBJ2-7, with 9 bases matching TRBD2. The CDR3 totals 16 residues. Germline CDR1 SGHRS, CDR2 YFSETQ. The ends lost 0 bases at V and 3 bases at J; junction bases unmatched: 7. The CDR3 reads CASSLVRGRALYEQYF. The CDR3 DNA follows: TGCGCCAGCAGCTTGGTGCGCGGGAGGGCCCTCTACGAGCAGTACTTC.

The chain recombines TRBV11-2 with TRBJ2-1, with D possibly TRBD1 on 6 matching bases. Trimming took off 5 bases at V and 6 bases at J, with 11 bases between the two ends. The CDR3 is 13 amino acids. CDR1 and CDR2 (germline): SGHAT, FQNNGV. In nucleotides, the CDR3 is TGTGCCAGCAGCCGGGACACCCTCAATGAGCAGTTCTTC. Its translation is CASSRDTLNEQFF.

This clone was picked up a small number of times. The chain carries TRBV6-5 and TRBJ2-5; TRBD1 matches at 7 bases. Germline V gene data show CDR1 as MNHEY and CDR2 as SVGAGI. The CDR3 totals 12 residues. J gave up 2 bases and V 6 bases, and 0 bases lay outside the gene matches. CDR3: CASSRGQETQYF. CDR3 in DNA: TGTGCCAGCAGCAGGGGGCAAGAGACCCAGTACTTC.

This clone was counted between two and nine times. The chain couples TRBV29-1 to TRBJ2-1; perhaps TRBD2 as D (6 bases). From germline, CDR1 is SQVTM and CDR2 ANQGSEA. The CDR3 runs to 14 residues. CDR3 DNA sequence: TGCACTATCCATCGGGGGTTCTCCTACAATGAGCAGTTCTTC. Protein product: CTIHRGFSYNEQFF.

The sample holds a few counts of this clone. This rearrangement joins TRBV11-2 to TRBJ2-3; D unclear. Germline CDR1 is SGHAT and CDR2 is FQNNGV. The CDR3 contains 15 residues. The V gene lost 1 base and the J gene lost 1 base, with 9 bases spanning the gap. In nucleotides, the CDR3 is TGTGCCAGCAGCTTAGGGGCCTGGGGCACAGATACGCAGTATTTT. It specifies CASSLGAWGTDTQYF.

This clone occurred a few times. The V gene is TRBV30, the J gene TRBJ1-2, with D possibly TRBD1 on 5 matching bases. Germline CDR1 is GTSNPN and CDR2 is SVGIG (reference sequence). The V and J ends lost 0 bases and 10 bases respectively, with 9 bases between them. The CDR3 loop spans 11 amino acids. The CDR3 region is CAWSVKGVYTF. The CDR3 DNA sequence: TGTGCCTGGAGTGTAAAAGGGGTCTACACCTTC.

The chain recombines TRBV9 with TRBJ2-5, with no clear D. The CDR3 extends over 12 amino acids. V gave up 3 bases and J gave up 5 bases, with 8 bases separating them. Looked up from germline, CDR1 is SGDLS and CDR2 is YYNGEE. CDR3 residues: CASSGSTETQYF. CDR3 DNA: TGTGCCAGCAGCGGCTCTACGGAGACCCAGTACTTC. Supplemented by reference TRBV9 and TRBJ2-5, the full variable domain reads DSGVTQTPKHLITATGQRVTLRCSPRSGDLSVYWYQQSLDQGLQFLIQYYNGEERAKGNILERFSAQQFPDLHSELNLSSLELGDSALYFCASSGSTETQYFGPGTRLLVL.

This clone was counted between two and nine times. This chain joins TRBV4-1 and TRBJ2-1; 13 positions agree with TRBD2. The CDR3 is 15 residues long. Germline assignment: CDR1 MGHRA and CDR2 YSYEKL. V gave up 4 bases and J gave up 6 bases; unmatched junction bases: 3. The CDR3 is CASSLTSGGFNEQFF. The CDR3, as DNA: TGCGCCAGCAGCCTGACTAGCGGGGGGTTCAATGAGCAGTTCTTC.

The gene calls are TRBV25-1 and TRBJ2-1; TRBD2 matches at 15 bases. V dropped 1 base and J dropped 5; count of bases not matched to a gene: 3. The germline V gene encodes CDR1 MGHDK and CDR2 SYGVNS. The CDR3 is made up of 17 amino acids. The DNA for the CDR3 is TGTGCCAGCAGTGAATCGGGACTAGCGGGAGGCCACAATGAGCAGTTCTTC. Amino acids: CASSESGLAGGHNEQFF.

The CDR3 here is CASSSTDTREQFF. The CDR3 region has the DNA TGTGCCAGCAGCTCTACCGATACCCGGGAGCAGTTCTTC. This rearrangement joins TRBV7-2 to TRBJ2-1; no definite D call. Trimming shortened V by 4 bases and J by 10 bases, and 14 bases separated the two germline ends. Germline V gene lookup returns CDR1 SGHTA and CDR2 FQGNSA. This CDR3 region has 13 residues.

This clone was detected a few times. V is TRBV5-1 and J is TRBJ2-3; 9 bases are shared with TRBD2. J was trimmed by 2 bases and V by 1 base; bases with no gene match: 2. The CDR3 consists of 15 residues. Germline V CDR1 and CDR2: SGHRS, YFSETQ. The CDR3 bases are TGCGCCAGCAGCTTGCAGCGGGGGGACACAGATACGCAGTATTTT. Translating gives CASSLQRGDTDTQYF. The whole variable domain, filled in from reference TRBV5-1 and TRBJ2-3, reads KAGVTQTPRYLIKTRGQQVTLSCSPISGHRSVSWYQQTPGQGLQFLFEYFSETQRNKGNFPGRFSGRQFSNSRSEMNVSTLELGDSALYLCASSLQRGDTDTQYFGPGTRLTVL.

This chain connects TRBV7-2 to TRBJ2-7; D ambiguous. Germline V CDR1 and CDR2: SGHTA, FQGNSA. Between the trimmed V and J ends, which lost 3 bases and 4 bases, there was a span of 13 bases. The CDR3 spans 14 residues. The CDR3 bases are TGTGCCAGCAGCTTCGCATCAACTATATACGAGCAGTACTTC. It encodes CASSFASTIYEQYF.

This clone came up a few times. The V gene is TRBV11-2, the J gene TRBJ2-1, with TRBD2 matching 7 bases. CDR1 and CDR2 from the germline V gene are SGHAT and FQNNGV. This CDR3 contains 15 residues. After removal of 5 bases from V and 6 bases from J, the junction contained 10 bases not matched to a gene. The CDR3 coding sequence is TGTGCCAGCAGCCTCCGGACTAGACGCGGCAATGAGCAGTTCTTC. Its translation: CASSLRTRRGNEQFF.

This clone was detected only a few times. The rearrangement links TRBV5-1 to TRBJ2-1; 8 bases line up with TRBD2. Germline loops: CDR1 SGHRS, CDR2 YFSETQ. Trimming at V came to 4 bases and at J to 4 bases, leaving 10 bases not matched to a gene. This CDR3 is built from 16 residues. The CDR3 reads CASSLVYREGYNEQFF. CDR3 coding DNA: TGCGCCAGCAGCCTGGTGTACCGGGAGGGGTACAATGAGCAGTTCTTC.

This rearrangement joins TRBV10-3 to TRBJ2-3, with 8 bases fitting TRBD2. Germline assignment: CDR1 ENHRY and CDR2 SYGVKD. This CDR3 comprises 15 residues. V dropped 3 bases and J dropped 2; count of bases not matched to a gene: 4. CDR3 in amino acids: CAISDREGVTDTQYF. In DNA form, the CDR3 reads TGTGCCATCAGTGATCGGGAGGGGGTCACAGATACGCAGTATTTT.